This T cell receptor beta chain was profiled in a study of T cells in Graves' hyperthyroidism and ophthalmopathy. Study-level findings and limits: Stable hyperthyroidism was told apart from ophthalmopathy by a model built on 13 V-J features.

Ophthalmopathy patients had Clinical Activity Score at least 3, NOSPECS grade at least 4, duration under 3 months. Concerning this clonotype: Its target is unknown.

RNA transcripts were the template for amplifying TCR beta CDR3 regions. The HTBI primer set drove a first-round RT-PCR of the TCR CDR3. TCRdb recomputed calls from the multiplex PCR reads with MiXCR, one row per CDR3 protein. Altogether hundreds of thousands of distinct CDR3 sequences are present, around an eighth being singletons, with the ten largest covering 25% to 30%. V was cut by 5 bases and J by 5 bases, with 16 bases left in between. In germline, CDR1 is SGHRS, CDR2 YFSETQ. The CDR3 covers 14 residues. The sequence was obtained from a man aged 50 to 59 with Graves' ophthalmopathy. The chain is built from TRBV5-1 and TRBJ1-1, with D hard to call. The material sequenced was blood. CDR3 in DNA: TGCGCCAGCAGACGGGATCTTGGGTCGACTGAAGCTTTCTTT. Translation: CASRRDLGSTEAFF.